This entry is about one TCR beta chain. Its antigen remains unknown. Sequencing was done on patients that had shown CD8+CD57+ cell expansion by flow cytometry. Diagnosis of severe acquired aplastic anemia applied to all patients. These data originate in a study of CD8+CD57+ T cells in acquired aplastic anemia. The overall study: Average DNA yield from sorted CD4+ and CD8+ cells was about 3.2 ug.

Findings and limits, study-wide: Patients and controls had CD8+ Simpson's diversity values that were not significantly distinct. Patients had approximately 30 CD8+ CDR3 sequences in common with controls (the shared set).

Genomic DNA was employed as the template in profiling TCR beta VDJ and CDR3. TCRdb recomputed calls from the reads with MiXCR, one row per CDR3 protein. The profile shows under 200,000 distinct CDR3 sequences, 60% to 80% of them singletons. After removal of 5 bases from V and 2 bases from J, the junction contained 7 bases not matched to a gene. CDR3 length: 16 residues. Per the germline V gene, CDR1 is SQVTM and CDR2 is ANQGSEA. The V call is TRBV29-1, the J call TRBJ2-6; 9 bases are a match to TRBD1. The sequenced sample consisted of sorted CD4+, CD8+, or CD8+CD57+ T cells (not recorded which) from PBMCs. This receptor was taken from a human donor with aplastic anemia. The CDR3 DNA sequence: TGCAGCGTTTCGGAGAGACAGGGGGCTGGGGCCAACGTCCTGACTTTC. Encoded protein: CSVSERQGAGANVLTF.